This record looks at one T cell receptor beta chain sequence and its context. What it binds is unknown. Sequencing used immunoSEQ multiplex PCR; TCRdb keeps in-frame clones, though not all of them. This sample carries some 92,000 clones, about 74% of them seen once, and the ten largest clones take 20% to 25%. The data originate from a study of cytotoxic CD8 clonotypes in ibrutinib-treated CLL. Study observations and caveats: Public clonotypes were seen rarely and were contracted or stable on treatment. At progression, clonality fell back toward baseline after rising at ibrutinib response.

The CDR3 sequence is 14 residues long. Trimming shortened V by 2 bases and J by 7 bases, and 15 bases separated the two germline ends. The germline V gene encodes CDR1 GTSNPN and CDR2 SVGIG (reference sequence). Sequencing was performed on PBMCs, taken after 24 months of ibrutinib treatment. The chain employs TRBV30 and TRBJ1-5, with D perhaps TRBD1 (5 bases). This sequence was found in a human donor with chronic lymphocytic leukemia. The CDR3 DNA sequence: TGTGCCTGGAGTCGGGGGACCGGGGAACAGCCCCAGCATTTT. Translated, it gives CAWSRGTGEQPQHF.